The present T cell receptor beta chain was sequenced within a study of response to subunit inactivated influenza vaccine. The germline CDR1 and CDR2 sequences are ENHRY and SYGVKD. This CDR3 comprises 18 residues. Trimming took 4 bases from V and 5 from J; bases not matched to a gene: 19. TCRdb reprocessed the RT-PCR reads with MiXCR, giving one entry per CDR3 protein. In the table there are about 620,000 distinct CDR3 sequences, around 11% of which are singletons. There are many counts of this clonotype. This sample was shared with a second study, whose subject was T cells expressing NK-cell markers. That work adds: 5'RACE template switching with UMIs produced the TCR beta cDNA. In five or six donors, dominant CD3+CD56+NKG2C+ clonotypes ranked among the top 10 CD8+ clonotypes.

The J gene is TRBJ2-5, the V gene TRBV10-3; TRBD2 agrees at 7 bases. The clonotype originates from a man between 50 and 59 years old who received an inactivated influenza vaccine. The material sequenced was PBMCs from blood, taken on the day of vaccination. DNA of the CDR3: TGTGCCATCAGTGTCGGTCTGGCCCGGGAGGAGGTTCGCGAGACCCAGTACTTC. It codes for CAISVGLAREEVRETQYF.